The present entry profiles one TCR beta chain with its context. Its specificity is not known. V was shortened by 8 bases and J by 1 base, with 14 bases between the two germline ends. The CDR3 covers 14 residues. Germline V gene data show CDR1 as MNHEY and CDR2 as SVGAGI. This sample stems from a study of shared clonotypes between healthy human individuals. Findings and limits, study-wide: Represented diversity (both genetic and exposure-history) was limited by the small number of donors.

It was about 210 ng DNA, 28,000 or so T cell genomes, that sorted-subset replicate PCRs used. Method: immunoSEQ multiplex PCR; TCRdb's copy keeps in-frame clones and lacks some. The sample lists around 990,000 clones; around 77% were seen once. The sequencing sample was made of memory CD4+ T cells from PBMCs. Subset reported: CD45RA-negative fraction. The source of this sequence is a man aged 18-30 years in good health. Some clones in this sample may be carry-over from other donors' samples. This chain uses TRBV6-5 with TRBJ1-1; tentative D call: TRBD1 (5 bases). The CDR3 DNA reads as TGTGCCAGCCGAGACATTGGGGGGAACACTGAAGCTTTCTTT. Amino acid sequence: CASRDIGGNTEAFF.